This TCR beta chain stems from a study of cytomegalovirus exposure and HLA in healthy donors. At the level of the study: When roughly 420 donors were genotyped, around 77% of them were found to fall in the Caucasian-associated ancestry cluster.

With regard to this clone: Its target is unknown.

Study-level findings and limits: The study designated roughly 150 TCR beta chains cytomegalovirus-associated.

Researchers ran the PCR with 60 Vbeta and 13 Jbeta primers. The data were produced by immunoSEQ multiplex PCR, yet TCRdb's version contains in-frame clones alone and is incomplete. The sample carries fewer than 250,000 clones, more than 70% recorded once. Trimming cost V 6 bases and J 15 bases; bases outside gene matches: 20. CDR3 length: 15 residues. Germline V gene data show CDR1 as MNHNS and CDR2 as SASEGT. The specimen was PBMCs. This TCR derives from a human donor in good health. The chain carries TRBV6-1 and TRBJ1-5; 7 nucleotides align to TRBD1. In nucleotides, the CDR3 is TGTGCCAGCAGCATACGGGACAGCCCGCGAATTGGTGTGCATTTT. Residues: CASSIRDSPRIGVHF.